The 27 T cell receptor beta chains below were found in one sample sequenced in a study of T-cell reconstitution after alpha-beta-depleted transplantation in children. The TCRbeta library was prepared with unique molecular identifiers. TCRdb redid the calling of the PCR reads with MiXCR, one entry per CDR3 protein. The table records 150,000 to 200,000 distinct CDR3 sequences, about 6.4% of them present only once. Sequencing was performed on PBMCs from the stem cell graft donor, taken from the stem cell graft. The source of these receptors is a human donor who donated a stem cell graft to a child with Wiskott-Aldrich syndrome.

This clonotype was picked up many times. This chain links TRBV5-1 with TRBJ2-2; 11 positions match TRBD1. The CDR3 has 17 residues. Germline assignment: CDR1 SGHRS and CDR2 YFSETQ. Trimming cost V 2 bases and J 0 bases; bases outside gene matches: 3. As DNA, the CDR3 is TGCGCCAGCAGCTTTATGGGACAGGGGGCGAACACCGGGGAGCTGTTTTTT. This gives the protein CASSFMGQGANTGELFF.

CDR3 region: CASSEYSQLEQFF. The CDR3 bases are TGTGCCAGCAGTGAATATAGTCAGCTTGAGCAGTTCTTC. The rearrangement links TRBV25-1 to TRBJ2-1; D not certain. V was shortened by 0 bases and J by 9 bases, with 9 bases between the two germline ends. This CDR3 contains 13 residues. Germline V lookup: CDR1 MGHDK, CDR2 SYGVNS.

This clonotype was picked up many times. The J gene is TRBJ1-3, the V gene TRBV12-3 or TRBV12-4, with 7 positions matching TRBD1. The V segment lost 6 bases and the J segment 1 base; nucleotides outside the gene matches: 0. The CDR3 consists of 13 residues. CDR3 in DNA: TGTGCCAGCAGGACAGGGTCTGGAAACACCATATATTTT. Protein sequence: CASRTGSGNTIYF.

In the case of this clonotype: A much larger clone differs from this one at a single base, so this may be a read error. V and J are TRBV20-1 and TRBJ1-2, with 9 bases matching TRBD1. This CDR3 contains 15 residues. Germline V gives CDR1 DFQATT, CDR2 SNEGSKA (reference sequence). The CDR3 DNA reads TGCGGTGCTAGATCTCGGGGACAGGGAGGGAATGGCTACACCTTC. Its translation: CGARSRGQGGNGYTF.

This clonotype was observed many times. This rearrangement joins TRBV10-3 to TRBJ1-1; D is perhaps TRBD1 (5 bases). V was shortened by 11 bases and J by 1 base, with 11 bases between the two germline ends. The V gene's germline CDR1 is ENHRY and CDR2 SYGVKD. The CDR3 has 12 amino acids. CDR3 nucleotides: TGTGCCGTGGGACGGGGGAACACTGAAGCTTTCTTT. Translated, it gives CAVGRGNTEAFF.

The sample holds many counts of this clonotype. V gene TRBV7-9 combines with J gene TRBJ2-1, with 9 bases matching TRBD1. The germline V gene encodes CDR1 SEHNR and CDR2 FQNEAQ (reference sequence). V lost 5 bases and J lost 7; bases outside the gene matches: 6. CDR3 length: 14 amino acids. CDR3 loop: CASSLRQGVNEQFF. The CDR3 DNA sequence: TGTGCCAGCAGCCTAAGACAGGGGGTGAATGAGCAGTTCTTC.

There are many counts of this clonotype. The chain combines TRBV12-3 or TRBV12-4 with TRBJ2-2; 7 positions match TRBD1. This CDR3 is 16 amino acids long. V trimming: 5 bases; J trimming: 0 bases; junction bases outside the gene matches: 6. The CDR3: CASSDTGEANTGELFF. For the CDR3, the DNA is TGTGCCAGCAGTGATACAGGGGAAGCGAACACCGGGGAGCTGTTTTTT.

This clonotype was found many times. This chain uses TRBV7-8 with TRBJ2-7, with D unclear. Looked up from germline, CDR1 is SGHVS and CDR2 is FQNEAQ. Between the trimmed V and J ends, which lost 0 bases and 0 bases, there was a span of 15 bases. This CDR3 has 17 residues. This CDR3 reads CASSLAHNSFDSYEQYF. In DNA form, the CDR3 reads TGTGCCAGCAGCTTAGCGCACAACAGCTTCGACTCCTACGAGCAGTACTTC.

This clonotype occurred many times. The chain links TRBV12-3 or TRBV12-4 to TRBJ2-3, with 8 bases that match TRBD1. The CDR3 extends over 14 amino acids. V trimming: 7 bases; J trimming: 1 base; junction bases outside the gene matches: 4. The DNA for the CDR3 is TGTGCCAGCACCTTGACAGGGGGCACAGATACGCAGTATTTT. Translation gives CASTLTGGTDTQYF.

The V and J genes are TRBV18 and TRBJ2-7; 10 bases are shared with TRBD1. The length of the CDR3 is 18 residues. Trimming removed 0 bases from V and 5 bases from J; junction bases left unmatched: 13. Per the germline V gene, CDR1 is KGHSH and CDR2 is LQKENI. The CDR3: CASSPPKGWDRGRNEQYF. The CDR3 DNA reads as TGTGCCAGCTCACCACCGAAGGGGTGGGACAGGGGTAGGAACGAGCAGTACTTC.

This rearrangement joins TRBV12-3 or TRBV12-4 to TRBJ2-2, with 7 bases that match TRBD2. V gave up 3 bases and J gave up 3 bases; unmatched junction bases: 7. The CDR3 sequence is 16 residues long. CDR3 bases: TGTGCCAGCAGTTTCCAGCGGGGCACCCACACCGGGGAGCTGTTTTTT. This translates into CASSFQRGTHTGELFF.

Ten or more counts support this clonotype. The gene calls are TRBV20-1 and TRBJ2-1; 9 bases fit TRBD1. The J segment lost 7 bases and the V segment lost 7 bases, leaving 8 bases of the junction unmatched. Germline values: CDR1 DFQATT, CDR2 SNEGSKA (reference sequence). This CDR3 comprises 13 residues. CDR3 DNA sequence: TGCAGTGTAACACAGGGGGCGGGTAATGAGCAGTTCTTC. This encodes CSVTQGAGNEQFF.

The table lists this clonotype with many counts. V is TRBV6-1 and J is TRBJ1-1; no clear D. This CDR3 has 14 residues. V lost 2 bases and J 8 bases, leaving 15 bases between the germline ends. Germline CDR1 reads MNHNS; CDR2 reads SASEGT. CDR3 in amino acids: CASSERPRPYEAFF. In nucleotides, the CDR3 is TGTGCCAGCAGTGAACGCCCCCGACCTTACGAAGCTTTCTTT.

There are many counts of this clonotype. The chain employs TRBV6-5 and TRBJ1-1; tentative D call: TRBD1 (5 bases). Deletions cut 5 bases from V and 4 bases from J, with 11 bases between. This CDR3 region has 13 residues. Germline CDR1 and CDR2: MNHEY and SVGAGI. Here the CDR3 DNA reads TGTGCCAGCAGTCGGGGACCGCGCACTGAAGCTTTCTTT. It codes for CASSRGPRTEAFF.

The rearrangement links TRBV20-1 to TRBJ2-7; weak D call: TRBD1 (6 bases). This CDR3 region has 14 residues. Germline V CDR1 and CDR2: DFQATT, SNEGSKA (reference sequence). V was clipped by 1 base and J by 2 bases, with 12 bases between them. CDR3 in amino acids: CSARAQGRPYEQYF. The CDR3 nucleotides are TGCAGTGCTAGAGCACAGGGAAGACCCTACGAGCAGTACTTC.

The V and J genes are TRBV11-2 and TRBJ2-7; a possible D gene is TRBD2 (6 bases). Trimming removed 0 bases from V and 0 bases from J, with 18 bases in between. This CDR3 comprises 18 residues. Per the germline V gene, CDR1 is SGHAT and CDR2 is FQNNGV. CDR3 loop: CASSLEGPAGENSYEQYF. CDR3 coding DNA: TGTGCCAGCAGCTTAGAGGGCCCAGCGGGCGAGAACTCCTACGAGCAGTACTTC.

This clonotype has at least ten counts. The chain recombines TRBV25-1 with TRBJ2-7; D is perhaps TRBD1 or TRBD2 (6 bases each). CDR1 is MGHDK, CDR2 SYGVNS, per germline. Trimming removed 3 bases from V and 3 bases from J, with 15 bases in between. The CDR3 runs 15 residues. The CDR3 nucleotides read TGTGCCAGCAGTGATCAGGAAGGGGGAGGCTACGAGCAGTACTTC. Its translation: CASSDQEGGGYEQYF.

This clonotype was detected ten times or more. The CDR3 coding sequence is TGTGCCAGCAGTTACGGGGGGAAAGGCTCTAGCATTTATGGCTACACCTTC. It yields the protein CASSYGGKGSSIYGYTF. The chain links TRBV6-5 to TRBJ1-2, with a weak D call TRBD1 (5 bases). This CDR3 is built from 17 residues. V shed 2 bases and J shed 5 bases, with 21 bases lying between them. Looked up from germline, CDR1 is MNHEY and CDR2 is SVGAGI.

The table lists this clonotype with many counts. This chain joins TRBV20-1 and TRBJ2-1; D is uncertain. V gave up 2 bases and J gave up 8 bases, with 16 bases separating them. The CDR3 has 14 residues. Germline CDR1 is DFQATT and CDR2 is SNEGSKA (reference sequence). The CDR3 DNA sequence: TGCAGTGCTAGAACCCCCCTTACTTTCGATGAGCAGTTCTTC. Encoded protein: CSARTPLTFDEQFF.

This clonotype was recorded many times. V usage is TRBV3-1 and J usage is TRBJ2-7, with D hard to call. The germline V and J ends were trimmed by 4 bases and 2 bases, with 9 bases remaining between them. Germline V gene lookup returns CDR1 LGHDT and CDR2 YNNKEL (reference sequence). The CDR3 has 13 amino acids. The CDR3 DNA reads TGTGCCAGCAGCCTCCTGGGAACCTACGAGCAGTACTTC. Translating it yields CASSLLGTYEQYF.

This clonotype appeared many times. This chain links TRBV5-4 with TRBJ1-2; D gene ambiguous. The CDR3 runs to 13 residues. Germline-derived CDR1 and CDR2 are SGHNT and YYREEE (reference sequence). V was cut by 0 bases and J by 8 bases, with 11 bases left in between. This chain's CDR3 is CASSLEGVRGYTF. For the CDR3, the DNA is TGTGCCAGCAGCTTGGAGGGTGTGCGCGGCTACACCTTC.

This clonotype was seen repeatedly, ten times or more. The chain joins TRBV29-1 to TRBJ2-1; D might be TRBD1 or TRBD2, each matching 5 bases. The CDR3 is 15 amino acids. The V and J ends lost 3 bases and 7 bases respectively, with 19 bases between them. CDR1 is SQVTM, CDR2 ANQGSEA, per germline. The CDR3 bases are TGCAGCGTTGACACCGGGACGCGGCTAGGGAATGAGCAGTTCTTC. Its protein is CSVDTGTRLGNEQFF.

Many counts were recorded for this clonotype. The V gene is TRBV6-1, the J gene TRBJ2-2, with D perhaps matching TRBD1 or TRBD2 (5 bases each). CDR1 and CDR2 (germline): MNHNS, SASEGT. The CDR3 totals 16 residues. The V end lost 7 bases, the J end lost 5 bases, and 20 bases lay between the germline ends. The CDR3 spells CASTFDRGLSTGELFF. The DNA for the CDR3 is TGTGCCAGCACCTTTGACAGAGGGCTATCTACCGGGGAGCTGTTTTTT.

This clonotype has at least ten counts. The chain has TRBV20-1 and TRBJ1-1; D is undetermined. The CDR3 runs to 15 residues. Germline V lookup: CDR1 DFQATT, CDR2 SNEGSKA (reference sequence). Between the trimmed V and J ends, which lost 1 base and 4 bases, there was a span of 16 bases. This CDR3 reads CSARGQGIFGTEAFF. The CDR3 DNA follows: TGCAGTGCTAGAGGGCAAGGGATTTTTGGCACTGAAGCTTTCTTT.

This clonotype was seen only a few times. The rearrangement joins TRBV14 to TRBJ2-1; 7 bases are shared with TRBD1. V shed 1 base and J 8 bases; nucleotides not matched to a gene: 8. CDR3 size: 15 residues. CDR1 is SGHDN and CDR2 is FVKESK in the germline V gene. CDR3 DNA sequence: TGTGCCAGCAGCCAAGTCGGAGACAGGGCCTATGAGCAGTTCTTC. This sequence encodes CASSQVGDRAYEQFF.

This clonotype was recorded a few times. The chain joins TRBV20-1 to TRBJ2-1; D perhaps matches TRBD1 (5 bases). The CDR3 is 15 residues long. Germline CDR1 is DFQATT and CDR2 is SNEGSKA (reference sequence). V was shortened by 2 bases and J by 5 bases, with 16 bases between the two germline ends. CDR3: CSARTNRSFNNEQFF. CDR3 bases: TGCAGTGCTAGAACCAACAGGTCCTTTAACAATGAGCAGTTCTTC.

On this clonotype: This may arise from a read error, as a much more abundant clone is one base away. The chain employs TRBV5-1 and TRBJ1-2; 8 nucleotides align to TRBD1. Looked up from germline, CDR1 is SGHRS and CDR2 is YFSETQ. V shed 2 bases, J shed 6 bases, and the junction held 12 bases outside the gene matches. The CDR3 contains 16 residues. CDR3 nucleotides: TGCGCCAGCAGCTTCCACCGGGACAGGACCATTGATGGCTACACCTTC. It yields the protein CASSFHRDRTIDGYTF.